This T cell receptor (beta chain) originates from a study of blood T cell repertoires in COVID-19. As for the study in general: The cDNA or gDNA used as material had been derived from T cells, B-cell-depleted T cells, or PBMCs.

Looked up from germline, CDR1 is KGHDR and CDR2 is SFDVKD. The CDR3 totals 15 residues. Deletions cut 3 bases from V and 0 bases from J, with 5 bases between. Clones were read by immunoSEQ multiplex PCR, and TCRdb kept only the in-frame ones, dropping some. This sample has 120,000 to 150,000 clones; 65% to 80% occur once, and the top ten carry roughly 13%. V and J are TRBV24-1 and TRBJ2-6, with D tentatively TRBD1 (5 bases). The source of this sequence is an elderly man with acute or convalescent COVID-19. Specimen: peripheral blood. The CDR3 DNA reads TGTGCCACCAGTGATAGGGGCTCTGGGGCCAACGTCCTGACTTTC. It codes for CATSDRGSGANVLTF.